One sample yielded the 18 T cell receptor beta chains listed below, sequenced in a study of blood T cell repertoires in COVID-19. The data were produced by immunoSEQ multiplex PCR, yet TCRdb's version contains in-frame clones alone and is incomplete. The sample yields 120,000 to 150,000 clones, roughly 84% seen once. Sequenced material: PBMCs or T cells enriched from blood (not recorded which). Every receptor here comes from a woman aged 50 to 60 who had been exposed to COVID-19.

The CDR3 sequence: CASSSDGGRIGYTF. As DNA, the CDR3 is TGTGCCAGCAGTTCTGACGGGGGAAGAATTGGCTACACCTTC. This chain joins TRBV6-6 and TRBJ1-2, with a weak D call TRBD1 (5 bases). V dropped 4 bases and J dropped 7 bases, with 16 bases sitting between them. Germline V gene sequence: CDR1 MNHNY, CDR2 SVGAGI (reference sequence). This CDR3 spans 14 amino acids.

This clone showed up just once. The chain recombines TRBV4-2 with TRBJ1-2; 7 bases are a match to TRBD1. The V gene's germline CDR1 is LGHNA and CDR2 YNFKEQ. The CDR3 has 16 residues. V lost 4 bases to trimming and J lost 0 bases; unmatched junction nucleotides: 8. The CDR3 DNA follows: TGTGCCAGCAGCCCCAGGGGGGACAGAACTAACTATGGCTACACCTTC. The encoded protein is CASSPRGDRTNYGYTF.

This clone occurred once. V is TRBV27 and J is TRBJ2-3, with 7 bases lining up with TRBD1. The junction had 13 bases not matched to a gene; V was cut back by 4 bases and J by 3 bases. CDR1 and CDR2 from the germline V gene are MNHEY and SMNVEV (reference sequence). The CDR3 is 17 amino acids. The DNA for the CDR3 is TGTGCCAGCAGTTACAAACCCACAGGGGAGAGTACAGATACGCAGTATTTT. Its protein is CASSYKPTGESTDTQYF.

In its sample, this clone was seen many times. The V gene is TRBV5-6, the J gene TRBJ2-5, with TRBD2 matching 8 bases. The trim removed 3 bases at V and 4 bases at J, leaving 14 bases unmatched. The V gene's germline CDR1 is SGHDT and CDR2 YYEEEE. The CDR3 covers 17 residues. The CDR3 DNA reads TGTGCCAGCAGCTACACTTTTTCCGGGACTAGACGAGAGACCCAGTACTTC. This translates into CASSYTFSGTRRETQYF.

The chain joins TRBV13 to TRBJ1-2; 8 nucleotides match TRBD1. The CDR3 runs 15 residues. Germline CDR1 and CDR2: PRHDT and FYEKMQ (reference sequence). Trimming took 4 bases from V and 4 from J; bases not matched to a gene: 8. The CDR3 DNA sequence: TGTGCCAGCAGCTCCCAAGGACAGGGACCCTATGGCTACACCTTC. Encoded protein: CASSSQGQGPYGYTF.

In this sample, this clone turned up a few times. This chain joins TRBV28 and TRBJ1-4, with a tentative D call TRBD1 (5 bases). The CDR3 covers 15 residues. Germline V gene lookup returns CDR1 MDHEN and CDR2 SYDVKM. Trimming cost V 7 bases and J 8 bases, with 20 bases left between them. The DNA for the CDR3 is TGTGCCAGCAAGGGGTTCCGGGCTTTGTGGGAAAAACTGTTTTTT. As protein: CASKGFRALWEKLFF.

The rearrangement links TRBV19 to TRBJ2-7; a weak D match, TRBD1 (5 bases). V was cut by 1 base and J by 0 bases, with 13 bases left in between. CDR1 is LNHDA and CDR2 is SQIVND in the germline V gene (reference sequence). This CDR3 comprises 16 residues. CDR3 region: CASSIGLGRASYEQYF. CDR3 nucleotides: TGTGCCAGTAGTATAGGGCTAGGCAGGGCCTCCTACGAGCAGTACTTC.

This chain uses TRBV5-6 with TRBJ1-3; D is possibly TRBD1 (5 bases). Germline CDR1 SGHDT, CDR2 YYEEEE. The germline V and J ends were trimmed by 0 bases and 0 bases, with 16 bases remaining between them. The CDR3 extends over 18 amino acids. The CDR3 region is CASSLGGMGLNSGNTIYF. In DNA, the CDR3 is TGTGCCAGCAGCTTGGGGGGCATGGGACTCAACTCTGGAAACACCATATATTTT.

The CDR3 nucleotides are TGTGCCAGTAGTTCGGAGGTTTATGGCTACACCTTC. Protein sequence: CASSSEVYGYTF. The chain uses TRBV19 and TRBJ1-2; D not certain. The CDR3 has 12 amino acids. Per germline, CDR1 LNHDA and CDR2 SQIVND (reference sequence). Trimming pared 5 bases from V and 5 bases from J, leaving 9 bases between.

This clone has just one count. The J gene is TRBJ1-1, the V gene TRBV6-2 or TRBV6-3; D is unresolved. The CDR3 contains 14 residues. V lost 4 bases, J lost 5 bases, and 14 bases lay in between. Germline CDR1 MNHEY, CDR2 SVGEGT. CDR3 residues: CASSFPPKRTEAFF. The CDR3 DNA reads as TGTGCCAGCAGTTTCCCTCCAAAGAGAACTGAAGCTTTCTTT.

V is TRBV11-1 and J is TRBJ2-1; the D gene is possibly TRBD1 (6 bases). This CDR3 has 15 residues. V lost 5 bases and J lost 0, with 11 bases in between. Germline V CDR1 and CDR2: SGHAT, FQDESV (reference sequence). The CDR3 coding sequence is TGTGCCAGCAGCCCACAGGGAAACTCCTACAATGAGCAGTTCTTC. Protein sequence: CASSPQGNSYNEQFF. Looking up the rest from reference TRBV11-1 and TRBJ2-1 gives the full variable domain: EAEVAQSPRYKITEKSQAVAFWCDPISGHATLYWYRQILGQGPELLVQFQDESVVDDSQLPKDRFSAERLKGVDSTLKIQPAELGDSAMYLCASSPQGNSYNEQFFGPGTRLTVL.

The chain recombines TRBV29-1 with TRBJ2-1; 8 bases line up with TRBD1. Germline assignment: CDR1 SQVTM and CDR2 ANQGSEA. CDR3 length: 16 residues. Trimming at V came to 1 base and at J to 5 bases, leaving 10 bases not matched to a gene. CDR3 DNA sequence: TGCAGCGTTGAAGCTCATACAGGGGGTGTGGACAATGAGCAGTTCTTC. Its translation is CSVEAHTGGVDNEQFF.

DNA for the CDR3: TGCGCCAGCAGCCCGGGACAGCAGGGAAACACCATATATTTT. Translating gives CASSPGQQGNTIYF. The chain joins TRBV4-1 to TRBJ1-3, with 7 bases identical to TRBD1. In germline, CDR1 is MGHRA, CDR2 YSYEKL. J lost 4 bases, V lost 4 bases, and 4 bases had no gene match. CDR3 size: 14 residues.

V gene TRBV6-1 combines with J gene TRBJ2-1; 7 bases align to TRBD2. With 4 bases clipped from V and 1 base from J, the junction kept 7 bases outside the gene matches. The CDR3 is made up of 16 amino acids. Germline CDR1 MNHNS, CDR2 SASEGT. CDR3 bases: TGTGCCAGCAGTGGGACCACTAGCGTTTCCTACAATGAGCAGTTCTTC. Its protein product is CASSGTTSVSYNEQFF.

A few counts support this clone. The gene calls are TRBV15 and TRBJ2-7, with D tentatively TRBD2 (5 bases). With 0 bases removed from V and 0 bases from J, the gap between germline ends came to 6 bases. The length of the CDR3 is 14 residues. Germline lookup yields CDR1 LNHNV and CDR2 YYDKDF (reference sequence). Here the CDR3 DNA reads TGTGCCACCAGCAGAGATGACTACTCCTACGAGCAGTACTTC. This gives the protein CATSRDDYSYEQYF.

The chain couples TRBV15 to TRBJ1-5; 9 bases fit TRBD1. This CDR3 contains 18 residues. Trimming at V came to 0 bases and at J to 0 bases, leaving 6 bases not matched to a gene. Germline V CDR1 and CDR2: LNHNV, YYDKDF (reference sequence). The DNA for the CDR3 is TGTGCCACCAGCAGAGATATAGGGACAGGGTATAGCAATCAGCCCCAGCATTTT. Translation: CATSRDIGTGYSNQPQHF.

In this sample, this clone turned up many times. This chain connects TRBV5-1 to TRBJ1-6, with a tentative D call TRBD1 (6 bases). The ends were cut back, 3 bases at V and 6 bases at J, with 10 bases in the middle. CDR1 is SGHRS, CDR2 YFSETQ, per germline. The CDR3 contains 14 residues. The CDR3: CASSSGTTNSPLHF. DNA for the CDR3: TGCGCCAGCAGCTCCGGGACAACTAATTCACCCCTCCACTTT.

This clone has a single count. V and J are TRBV12-3 or TRBV12-4 and TRBJ2-5; unclear D gene. V lost 4 bases, J lost 0 bases, and 3 bases lay in between. The CDR3 runs to 12 residues. CDR3 nucleotide sequence: TGTGCCAGCAGTTCGTACCAAGAGACCCAGTACTTC. This gives the protein CASSSYQETQYF.